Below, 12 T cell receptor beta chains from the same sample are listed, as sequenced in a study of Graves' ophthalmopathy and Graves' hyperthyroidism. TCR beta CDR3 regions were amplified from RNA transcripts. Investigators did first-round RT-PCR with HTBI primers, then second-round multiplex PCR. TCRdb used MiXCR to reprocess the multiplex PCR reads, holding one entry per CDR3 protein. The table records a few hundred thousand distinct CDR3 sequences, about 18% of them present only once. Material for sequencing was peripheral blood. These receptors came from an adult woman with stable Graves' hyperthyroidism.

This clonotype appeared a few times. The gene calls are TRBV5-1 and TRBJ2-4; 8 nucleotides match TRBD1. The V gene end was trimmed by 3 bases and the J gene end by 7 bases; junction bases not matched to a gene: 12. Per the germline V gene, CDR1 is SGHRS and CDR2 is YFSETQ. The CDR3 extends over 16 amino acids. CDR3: CASSWSGQGEFNIQYF. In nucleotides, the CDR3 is TGCGCCAGCAGCTGGAGCGGACAGGGTGAATTTAACATTCAGTACTTC.

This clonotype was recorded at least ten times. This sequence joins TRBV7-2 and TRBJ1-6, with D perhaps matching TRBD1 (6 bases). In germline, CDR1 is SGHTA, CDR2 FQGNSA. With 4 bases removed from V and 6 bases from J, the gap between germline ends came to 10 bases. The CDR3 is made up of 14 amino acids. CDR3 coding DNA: TGTGCCAGCAGCTACCGGACAGTTAATTCACCCCTCCACTTT. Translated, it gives CASSYRTVNSPLHF. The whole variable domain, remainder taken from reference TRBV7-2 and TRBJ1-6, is GAGVSQSPSNKVTEKGKDVELRCDPISGHTALYWYRQSLGQGLEFLIYFQGNSAPDKSGLPSDRFSAERTGGSVSTLTIQRTQQEDSAVYLCASSYRTVNSPLHFGNGTRLTVT.

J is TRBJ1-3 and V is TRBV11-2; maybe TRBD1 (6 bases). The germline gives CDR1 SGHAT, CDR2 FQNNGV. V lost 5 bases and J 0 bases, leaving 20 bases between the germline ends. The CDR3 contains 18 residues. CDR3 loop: CASSPREGGLSSGNTIYF. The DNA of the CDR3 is TGTGCCAGCAGCCCCCGGGAGGGGGGGCTGAGCTCTGGAAACACCATATATTTT.

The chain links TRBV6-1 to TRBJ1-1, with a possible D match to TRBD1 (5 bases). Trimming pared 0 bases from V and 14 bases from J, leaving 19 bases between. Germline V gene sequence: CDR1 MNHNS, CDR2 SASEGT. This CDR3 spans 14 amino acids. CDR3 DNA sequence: TGTGCCAGCAGTGAAGCGAGGTTCGGCCTTCAGGGCTTCTTT. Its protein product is CASSEARFGLQGFF.

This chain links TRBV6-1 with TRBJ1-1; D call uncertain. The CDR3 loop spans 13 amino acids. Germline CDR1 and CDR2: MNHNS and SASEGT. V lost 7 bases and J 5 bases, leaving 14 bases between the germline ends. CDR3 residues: CASTRGKTTEAFF. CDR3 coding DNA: TGTGCCAGCACCCGGGGAAAGACGACTGAAGCTTTCTTT.

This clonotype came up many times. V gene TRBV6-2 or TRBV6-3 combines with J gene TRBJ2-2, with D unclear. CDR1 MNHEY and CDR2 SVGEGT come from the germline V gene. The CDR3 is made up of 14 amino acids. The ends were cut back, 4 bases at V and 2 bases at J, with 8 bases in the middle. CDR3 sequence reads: CASSFLRNTGELFF. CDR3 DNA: TGTGCCAGCAGTTTTTTGCGAAACACCGGGGAGCTGTTTTTT.

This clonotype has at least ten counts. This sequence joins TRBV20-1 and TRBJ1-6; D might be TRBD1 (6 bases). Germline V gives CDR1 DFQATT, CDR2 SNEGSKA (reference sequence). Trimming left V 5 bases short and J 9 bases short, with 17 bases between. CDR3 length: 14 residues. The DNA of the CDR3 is TGCAGTGCTGGAGTGGAGGGGGTTGGTTCACCCCTCCACTTT. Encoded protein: CSAGVEGVGSPLHF.

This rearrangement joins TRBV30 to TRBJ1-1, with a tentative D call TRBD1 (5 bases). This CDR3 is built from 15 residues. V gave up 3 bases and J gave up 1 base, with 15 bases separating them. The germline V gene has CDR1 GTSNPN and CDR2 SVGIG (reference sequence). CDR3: CAWRGRSGPNTEAFF. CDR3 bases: TGTGCCTGGAGAGGGAGGTCAGGGCCGAACACTGAAGCTTTCTTT.

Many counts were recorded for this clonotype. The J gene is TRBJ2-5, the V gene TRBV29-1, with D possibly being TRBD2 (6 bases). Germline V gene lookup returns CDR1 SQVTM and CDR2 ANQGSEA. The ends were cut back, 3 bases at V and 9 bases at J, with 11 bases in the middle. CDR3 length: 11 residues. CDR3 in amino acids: CSVERGGAQYF. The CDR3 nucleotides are TGCAGCGTTGAGCGGGGCGGGGCCCAGTACTTC.

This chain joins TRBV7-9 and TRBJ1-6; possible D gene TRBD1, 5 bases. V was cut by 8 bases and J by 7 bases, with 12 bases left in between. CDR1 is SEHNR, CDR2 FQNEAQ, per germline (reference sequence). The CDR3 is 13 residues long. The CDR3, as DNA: TGTGCCAGCCTGAGGGACCAGAATTCACCCCTCCACTTT. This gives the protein CASLRDQNSPLHF.

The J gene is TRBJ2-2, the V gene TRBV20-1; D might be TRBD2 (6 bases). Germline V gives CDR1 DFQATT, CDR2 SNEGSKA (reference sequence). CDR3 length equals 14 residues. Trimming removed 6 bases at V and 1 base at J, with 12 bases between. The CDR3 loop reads CSATVGGNTGELFF. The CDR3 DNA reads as TGCAGTGCCACCGTCGGGGGGAACACCGGGGAGCTGTTTTTT.

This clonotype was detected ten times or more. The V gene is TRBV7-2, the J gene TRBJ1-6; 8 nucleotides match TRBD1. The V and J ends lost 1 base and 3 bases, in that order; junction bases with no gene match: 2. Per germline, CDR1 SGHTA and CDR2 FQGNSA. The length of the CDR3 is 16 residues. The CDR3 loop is CASSLGDRIYNSPLHF. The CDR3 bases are TGTGCCAGCAGCTTAGGGGACAGGATCTATAATTCACCCCTCCACTTT.